One and the same sample provided the 30 T cell receptor beta chains below, sequenced in a study of CD8+ T cells in alopecia areata. RNA extraction and reverse transcription yielded cDNA as sequencing template. The data were produced by immunoSEQ multiplex PCR, yet TCRdb's version contains in-frame clones alone and is incomplete. The sample yields 130,000 to 150,000 clones, 40% to 55% seen once. The starting material was CD4+ T cells sorted from blood, obtained at week 0. The receptors stem from a human donor with alopecia areata.

The chain couples TRBV27 to TRBJ2-6; 9 nucleotides match TRBD1. The CDR3 length is 17 residues. J was trimmed by 4 bases and V by 1 base; bases with no gene match: 5. Germline CDR1 MNHEY, CDR2 SMNVEV (reference sequence). The CDR3 DNA is TGTGCCAGCAGTTTATTAGGGACAGGGACCGGGGCCAACGTCCTGACTTTC. Its translation: CASSLLGTGTGANVLTF.

This clone was counted only a few times. V and J are TRBV18 and TRBJ1-5; a possible D gene is TRBD1 (5 bases). The CDR3 consists of 17 residues. V was clipped by 1 base and J by 0 bases, with 13 bases between them. Per germline, CDR1 KGHSH and CDR2 LQKENI. CDR3 DNA sequence: TGTGCCAGCTCACCACGGGACGGCCCGTATAGCAATCAGCCCCAGCATTTT. Protein product: CASSPRDGPYSNQPQHF.

The V call is TRBV2, the J call TRBJ2-1, with D perhaps TRBD2 (6 bases). V lost 5 bases, J lost 11 bases, and 16 bases lay in between. Germline loops: CDR1 SNHLY, CDR2 FYNNEI. CDR3 length: 13 residues. The CDR3, as DNA: TGTGCCAGCAGTCCCGGTAGCGGACAAAAGCAGTTCTTC. Protein: CASSPGSGQKQFF.

J is TRBJ2-1 and V is TRBV7-2; 13 nucleotides agree with TRBD2. The J segment lost 4 bases and the V segment lost 6 bases, leaving 3 bases of the junction unmatched. Germline V lookup: CDR1 SGHTA, CDR2 FQGNSA. The CDR3 length is 15 residues. CDR3 sequence: CASRGLAGQYNEQFF. As DNA, the CDR3 is TGTGCCAGCAGGGGACTAGCGGGGCAATACAATGAGCAGTTCTTC.

This sequence joins TRBV7-2 and TRBJ2-1, with unresolved D. The CDR3 loop spans 12 amino acids. Trimming stripped 10 bases from V and 6 bases from J, with 13 bases between. The germline V gene has CDR1 SGHTA and CDR2 FQGNSA. The CDR3 spells CATHIPLNEQFF. The CDR3 region has the DNA TGTGCCACACACATTCCCCTCAATGAGCAGTTCTTC.

This chain links TRBV19 with TRBJ1-4, with 11 bases fitting TRBD1. The CDR3 covers 16 residues. The germline V gene has CDR1 LNHDA and CDR2 SQIVND (reference sequence). J lost 3 bases, V lost 6 bases, and 6 bases had no gene match. CDR3 loop: CASSTGQGEANEKLFF. Here the CDR3 DNA reads TGTGCCAGTAGCACGGGACAGGGGGAGGCTAATGAAAAACTGTTTTTT.

Only a few counts were recorded for this clone. This chain connects TRBV29-1 to TRBJ2-3; D gene uncertain. The V end lost 3 bases, the J end lost 1 base, and 14 bases lay between the germline ends. Germline values: CDR1 SQVTM, CDR2 ANQGSEA. This CDR3 has 15 residues. CDR3 nucleotide sequence: TGCAGCGTTGAGAGGAACGGCGATGGCACAGATACGCAGTATTTT. Amino acids: CSVERNGDGTDTQYF.

This chain's CDR3 is CASRQTGTYEQYF. The CDR3, as DNA: TGTGCCAGCAGACAGACAGGGACCTACGAGCAGTACTTC. J is TRBJ2-7 and V is TRBV27, with 7 bases aligning to TRBD1. The CDR3 contains 13 residues. Germline V gene data show CDR1 as MNHEY and CDR2 as SMNVEV (reference sequence). V lost 6 bases to trimming and J lost 2 bases; unmatched junction nucleotides: 4.

The V gene is TRBV7-9, the J gene TRBJ1-1; D is possibly TRBD1 (5 bases). Trimming stripped 5 bases from V and 0 bases from J, with 13 bases between. Per the germline V gene, CDR1 is SEHNR and CDR2 is FQNEAQ (reference sequence). The CDR3 is 15 amino acids. CDR3 in amino acids: CASSKLGPVNTEAFF. CDR3 DNA sequence: TGTGCCAGCAGCAAATTGGGACCGGTGAACACTGAAGCTTTCTTT.

This clone was counted between two and nine times. The chain recombines TRBV30 with TRBJ1-1; a weak D match, TRBD1 (6 bases). This CDR3 is 14 amino acids long. Germline CDR1 reads GTSNPN; CDR2 reads SVGIG (reference sequence). With 4 bases removed from V and 5 bases from J, the gap between germline ends came to 17 bases. This CDR3 is CAWKRGPRGTEAFF. DNA of the CDR3: TGTGCCTGGAAGCGGGGGCCCCGAGGGACTGAAGCTTTCTTT.

The V call is TRBV19, the J call TRBJ2-1, with D tentatively TRBD2 (7 bases). The V gene's germline CDR1 is LNHDA and CDR2 SQIVND (reference sequence). This CDR3 spans 14 amino acids. Trimming took 8 bases from V and 2 from J, leaving 13 bases between them. In DNA form, the CDR3 reads TGTGCCAGTTCGAAGGGGGGGGCCTACAATGAGCAGTTCTTC. Its translation is CASSKGGAYNEQFF.

This clone turned up a few times. This chain joins TRBV5-4 and TRBJ2-1; 12 bases are a match to TRBD2. The J segment lost 1 base and the V segment lost 0 bases, leaving 5 bases of the junction unmatched. Germline V gives CDR1 SGHNT, CDR2 YYREEE (reference sequence). CDR3 length: 18 amino acids. The CDR3 protein is CASSLAWGLAGSYNEQFF. The CDR3 DNA reads TGTGCCAGCAGCTTGGCTTGGGGACTAGCGGGTTCCTACAATGAGCAGTTCTTC.

The rearrangement joins TRBV7-9 to TRBJ1-2; TRBD1 is a possible D gene (5 bases). The CDR3 is 12 amino acids. Germline values: CDR1 SEHNR, CDR2 FQNEAQ (reference sequence). The V gene lost 5 bases and the J gene lost 8 bases, with 12 bases spanning the gap. In nucleotides, the CDR3 is TGTGCCAGCAGCCTCGGGACTGACGGCTACACCTTC. This encodes CASSLGTDGYTF.

The chain links TRBV28 to TRBJ2-7, with D unclear. The V gene lost 8 bases and the J gene lost 2 bases, with 13 bases spanning the gap. This CDR3 region has 13 residues. Germline V CDR1 and CDR2: MDHEN, SYDVKM. CDR3 residues: CASGVGLAYEQYF. CDR3 coding DNA: TGTGCCAGCGGGGTAGGTCTCGCCTACGAGCAGTACTTC.

This clone was picked up many times. The rearrangement uses TRBV7-3 and TRBJ2-2, with 7 nucleotides matching TRBD2. The CDR3 has 16 residues. V shed 3 bases, J shed 4 bases, and the junction held 8 bases outside the gene matches. Germline CDR1 is SGHTA and CDR2 is FQGTGA. The CDR3 DNA is TGTGCCAGCAGCTTGAGTAGCGGGCATCGCACCGGGGAGCTGTTTTTT. Amino acid sequence: CASSLSSGHRTGELFF.

V is TRBV9 and J is TRBJ2-1; D gene uncertain. Germline V CDR1 and CDR2: SGDLS, YYNGEE. The CDR3 length is 17 residues. V was trimmed by 0 bases and J by 1 base, leaving 14 bases between them. CDR3 amino acids: CASSVATQALSYNEQFF. As DNA, the CDR3 is TGTGCCAGCAGCGTAGCTACACAAGCCTTATCCTACAATGAGCAGTTCTTC.

The V gene is TRBV5-1, the J gene TRBJ2-2; D might be TRBD1 or TRBD2, each matching 5 bases. The CDR3 totals 14 residues. V lost 8 bases, J lost 0 bases, and 11 bases lay in between. Germline CDR1 SGHRS, CDR2 YFSETQ. CDR3 DNA: TGCGCCAGTGGGACCGTTACGAACACCGGGGAGCTGTTTTTT. This gives the protein CASGTVTNTGELFF.

Many counts were recorded for this clone. The chain employs TRBV7-2 and TRBJ2-2; 7 nucleotides align to TRBD1. CDR1 and CDR2 (germline): SGHTA, FQGNSA. V lost 5 bases and J lost 6; bases outside the gene matches: 6. The CDR3 extends over 14 amino acids. The CDR3 DNA reads as TGTGCCAGCAGCCGAAGACAGGGTTCCGGGGAGCTGTTTTTT. Encoded protein: CASSRRQGSGELFF.

The CDR3 DNA follows: TGTGCCAGCAGTTTATTAGGCAGACCCGGGGCCAACGTCCTGACTTTC. This encodes CASSLLGRPGANVLTF. This chain uses TRBV27 with TRBJ2-6; D unresolved. The CDR3 contains 16 residues. CDR1 is MNHEY, CDR2 SMNVEV, per germline (reference sequence). Trimming took 1 base from V and 4 from J, leaving 11 bases between them. The full variable domain, with the rest looked up from reference TRBV27 and TRBJ2-6, is EAQVTQNPRYLITVTGKKLTVTCSQNMNHEYMSWYRQDPGLGLRQIYYSMNVEVTDKGDVPEGYKVSRKEKRNFPLILESPSPNQTSLYFCASSLLGRPGANVLTFGAGSRLTVL.

This clone turned up a few times. The rearrangement uses TRBV27 and TRBJ2-7; 14 positions match TRBD2. This CDR3 is 16 amino acids long. The germline gives CDR1 MNHEY, CDR2 SMNVEV (reference sequence). The trim removed 6 bases at V and 3 bases at J, leaving 7 bases unmatched. CDR3 region: CASSPDGTSGSYEQYF. CDR3 DNA sequence: TGTGCCAGCAGCCCGGACGGGACTAGCGGGAGCTACGAGCAGTACTTC.

This clone turned up a few times. The V gene is TRBV7-2, the J gene TRBJ2-4; 10 bases map to TRBD1. Germline V gene lookup returns CDR1 SGHTA and CDR2 FQGNSA. With V trimmed by 1 base and J by 9 bases, 15 bases remained unmatched. CDR3 length equals 18 residues. CDR3 nucleotides: TGTGCCAGCAGCTTAGGGGAGCAGGGACAGGGGCGCCGGGGCATTCAGTACTTC. Protein product: CASSLGEQGQGRRGIQYF.

This clone showed up just a few times. The CDR3 DNA follows: TGTGCCTGGAGTAGCTCGACAGGGGGTATAAAGTCGACTGAAGCTTTCTTT. Its translation: CAWSSSTGGIKSTEAFF. V is TRBV30 and J is TRBJ1-1; 9 bases agree with TRBD1. This CDR3 contains 17 residues. Unmatched junction bases numbered 15, after V lost 2 bases and J lost 5 bases. The germline V gene encodes CDR1 GTSNPN and CDR2 SVGIG (reference sequence).

V is TRBV11-2 and J is TRBJ1-2, with 7 bases matching TRBD1. The germline CDR1 and CDR2 sequences are SGHAT and FQNNGV. The ends lost 5 bases at V and 2 bases at J; junction bases unmatched: 8. This CDR3 spans 15 amino acids. Here the CDR3 reads CASSVGDSRNYGYTF. In DNA, the CDR3 is TGTGCCAGCAGCGTAGGGGACAGCCGAAACTATGGCTACACCTTC. The full variable domain, in which reference TRBV11-2 and TRBJ1-2 provide the parts outside the CDR3, is EAGVAQSPRYKIIEKRQSVAFWCNPISGHATLYWYQQILGQGPKLLIQFQNNGVVDDSQLPKDRFSAERLKGVDSTLKIQPAKLEDSAVYLCASSVGDSRNYGYTFGSGTRLTVV.

By proportion, this clone is medium-sized (0.01 to 0.1%). The chain recombines TRBV14 with TRBJ2-4; D possibly corresponds to TRBD2 (5 bases). This CDR3 is 12 amino acids long. Germline CDR1 and CDR2: SGHDN and FVKESK. Trimming shortened V by 4 bases and J by 8 bases, and 9 bases separated the two germline ends. For the CDR3, the DNA is TGTGCCAGCAGCCCCCGGGGTTACATTCAGTACTTC. Translation: CASSPRGYIQYF.

A few counts support this clone. The rearrangement joins TRBV7-3 to TRBJ2-5, with D tentatively TRBD1 (5 bases). CDR3 length: 11 residues. Germline values: CDR1 SGHTA, CDR2 FQGTGA. Trimming shortened V by 9 bases and J by 5 bases, and 10 bases separated the two germline ends. CDR3 amino acids: CARGLWETQYF. The CDR3 DNA sequence: TGTGCCAGGGGGCTCTGGGAGACCCAGTACTTC. Looking up the rest from reference TRBV7-3 and TRBJ2-5 gives the full variable domain: GAGVSQTPSNKVTEKGKYVELRCDPISGHTALYWYRQSLGQGPEFLIYFQGTGAADDSGLPNDRFFAVRPEGSVSTLKIQRTERGDSAVYLCARGLWETQYFGPGTRLLVL.

This clone was found a few times. The rearrangement joins TRBV23-1 to TRBJ2-3, with D tentatively TRBD2 (5 bases). TRBV23-1 is an ORF; its function is uncertain. V lost 6 bases, J lost 3 bases, and 16 bases lay in between. This CDR3 has 15 amino acids. CDR3: CASSPRAAETDTQYF. CDR3 coding DNA: TGCGCCAGCAGCCCCCGAGCGGCCGAGACAGATACGCAGTATTTT.

The chain couples TRBV6-1 to TRBJ2-3; the match to TRBD2 covers 9 bases. CDR1 is MNHNS and CDR2 is SASEGT in the germline V gene. The CDR3 is made up of 16 amino acids. J lost 1 base, V lost 4 bases, and 6 bases had no gene match. The CDR3 coding sequence is TGTGCCAGCAGTGCGGGACTAGCTGGCCGCACAGATACGCAGTATTTT. Its translation: CASSAGLAGRTDTQYF.

In nucleotides, the CDR3 is TGTGCCTGGAGTCGTGGGAGAAGCTCCTACAATGAGCAGTTCTTC. Protein product: CAWSRGRSSYNEQFF. This chain uses TRBV30 with TRBJ2-1; D might be TRBD2 (5 bases). The CDR3 totals 15 residues. In germline, CDR1 is GTSNPN, CDR2 SVGIG (reference sequence). Trimming shortened V by 2 bases and J by 0 bases, and 11 bases separated the two germline ends.

This sequence joins TRBV7-9 and TRBJ2-5; possibly TRBD1 for D (6 bases). CDR1 and CDR2 from the germline V gene are SEHNR and FQNEAQ (reference sequence). The CDR3 covers 14 residues. Trimming left V 6 bases short and J 0 bases short, with 11 bases between. Written as DNA, the CDR3 is TGTGCCAGCAGGGGGACAAAAAACCAAGAGACCCAGTACTTC. Translation gives CASRGTKNQETQYF.

This clone was counted only a few times. This rearrangement joins TRBV2 to TRBJ2-7; 10 bases line up with TRBD1. The CDR3 covers 16 residues. CDR1 and CDR2 from the germline V gene are SNHLY and FYNNEI. The ends lost 6 bases at V and 5 bases at J; junction bases unmatched: 13. CDR3 region: CASRITSGTGDNEQYF. CDR3 coding DNA: TGTGCCAGCAGGATTACATCCGGGACAGGGGACAACGAGCAGTACTTC.